The TCR beta chain under discussion was sequenced for a study of spatial heterogeneity in lung cancer. As for the study in general: Patients with untreated early-stage non-small cell lung cancer, numbering some 68, were the donors. Researchers sequenced follow-up PBMC samples if they had them, and these came a median of around 2 years after resection. Across the raw uncorrected reads, a unique TCR and UMI combination was observed, on average, more than ten times. Study results and caveats: In blood, ubiquitous expanded tumor TCRs appeared more at resection than follow-up.

In its sample, this clonotype was seen many times. Its antigen is not identified. Time point noted: blood at routine non-recurrence follow-up after resection. Unsorted tumor, nontumor lung tissue or cryopreserved PBMC supplied the whole RNA. The CDR3 is 14 amino acids. Germline V CDR1 and CDR2: KGHDR, SFDVKD. The V end was cut by 2 bases, the J end by 6 bases, with 11 bases between. Via MiXCR, TCRdb re-called the 5' RACE reads, giving one row per CDR3 protein. Among under 30,000 distinct CDR3 sequences, 5% to 6% were seen once, and the ten largest hold around 23%. The sequence was collected from a male donor with early-stage non-small cell lung cancer. The sample consisted of PBMCs, taken at follow-up. V is TRBV24-1 and J is TRBJ2-3; D might be TRBD1 or TRBD2, each matching 5 bases. The CDR3 loop is CATSDSGPADTQYF. CDR3 nucleotide sequence: TGTGCCACCAGTGATTCGGGACCCGCGGATACGCAGTATTTT.